This T cell receptor (beta chain) was found in a study of long-term antiretroviral therapy in people with HIV. Study-wide findings and caveats: Across all time points, the repertoire was dominated by clones that expanded before ART.

The CDR3 has 14 amino acids. Germline V gene data show CDR1 as SGHRS and CDR2 as YFSETQ. Trimming took 2 bases from V and 2 from J, leaving 10 bases between them. Donors needed at least one pre-ART PBMC sample plus at least two post-ART samples. People in the study who had HIV all got their treatment in the United States. Specimens retained about 1-10 million cryopreserved PBMC preceding DNA extraction. It was version v3.0 of the immunoSEQ assay that was run at survey level. Generated by immunoSEQ multiplex PCR, the TCRdb table keeps only in-frame clones and is missing some. The sample records about 39,000 clones, roughly nine tenths being singletons. A word on this clone: Its specificity is unknown.

The receptor's source is a woman aged 45-65 years with HIV. This specimen consisted of unsorted PBMCs, obtained 1.2 years after starting antiretroviral therapy. The chain couples TRBV5-1 to TRBJ1-1; D is perhaps TRBD1 (5 bases). DNA for the CDR3: TGCGCCAGCAGCTTACCACAGGCTAACACTGAAGCTTTCTTT. The encoded protein is CASSLPQANTEAFF.